The source of this T cell receptor (beta chain) is a study of blood T cell repertoires in COVID-19. Background on the study: Sites across the United States, Italy and Spain contributed samples from acute and convalescent COVID-19.

Original processing methods: Amplification of reference gene primers was used by the study to estimate nucleated cell counts. Sequencing was performed with immunoSEQ multiplex PCR; in TCRdb, only in-frame clones are kept and a portion is missing. V, J and clone size are taken as reported in that table, and D and trimming were inferred from the DNA itself. Altogether some 200,000 clones are present, 88% being singletons, with the ten largest covering roughly 6%. The TCR sequence derives from a man in his forties with active or convalescent COVID-19. The sample comprised peripheral blood.

CDR3 coding DNA: TGTGCCAGCAGTGAAGATTGGCGGCGTGAGAACACTGAAGCTTTCTTT. Encoded protein: CASSEDWRRENTEAFF. This sequence joins TRBV6-1 and TRBJ1-1, with D hard to call. V was pared by 1 base and J by 1 base, with 13 bases between. The germline CDR1 and CDR2 sequences are MNHNS and SASEGT. The CDR3 length is 16 residues.